These T cell receptor beta chains were read from a single sample in a study of TIL therapy for anti-PD-1-resistant metastatic lung cancer. This table comes from immunoSEQ multiplex PCR, and its TCRdb copy is limited to in-frame clones, with some not included. The sample gives 95,000 or so clones, roughly 65% of which show up once; roughly 9.7% is in the top ten. This specimen was tumor tissue, taken at baseline. The receptors originated from a person between 25 and 79 years old with non-small cell lung cancer. The CDR3 runs from the conserved cysteine through the conserved F or W. D genes are given only for firm matches. Clone size, where shown, is once, few, many, or a class for clones that have expanded.

TRBV25-1	NA	TRBJ2-2	TRBD1	TGTGCCAGCAGTCCCAGGGCGGGCGTCAGGGGGACAACCGGGGAGCTGTTTTTT	CASSPRAGVRGTTGELFF
TRBV3-1/TRBV3-2	NA	TRBJ1-1	NA	TGTGCCAGCAGCCCGACAGGCCCCGGGGAAGCTTTCTTT	CASSPTGPGEAFF
TRBV7-9	few	TRBJ1-6	NA	TGTGCCAGCAGTCTTGACAGTTGGTATAATTCACCCCTCCACTTT	CASSLDSWYNSPLHF
TRBV19	NA	TRBJ2-3	NA	TGTGCCAGTAGTATAGATTGGACAGTAACTAGCACAGATACGCAGTATTTT	CASSIDWTVTSTDTQYF
TRBV18	few	TRBJ1-1	NA	TGTGCCAGCTCACCTCAGACGGAGAACACTGAAGCTTTCTTT	CASSPQTENTEAFF
TRBV11-2	NA	TRBJ2-5	NA	TGTGCCAGCAGCTTGAGGACAGCACAAGAGACCCAGTACTTC	CASSLRTAQETQYF
TRBV10-3	NA	TRBJ1-4	NA	TGTGCCATCAGTGCCGGGACTAATGAAAAACTGTTTTTT	CAISAGTNEKLFF
TRBV30	NA	TRBJ1-6	NA	TGTGCCTGGAGTTCAGAGAGCTCCTATAATTCACCCCTCCACTTT	CAWSSESSYNSPLHF
TRBV6-5	NA	TRBJ1-3	NA	TGTGCCAGCATTCAGGGACACTCTGGAAACACCATATATTTT	CASIQGHSGNTIYF
TRBV7-8	NA	TRBJ2-7	TRBD2	TGTGCCAGCAGCTTAGCGGTGATCGGGACTAGCCCCTACGAGCAGTACTTC	CASSLAVIGTSPYEQYF
TRBV7-2	few	TRBJ1-2	NA	TGTGCCAGCAGCTCACAGACATCTACCTATGGCTACACCTTC	CASSSQTSTYGYTF
TRBV19	NA	TRBJ1-5	NA	TGTGCCAGTAGTACGACAGGTTTTCAGCCCCAGCATTTT	CASSTTGFQPQHF
TRBV28	few	TRBJ1-4	NA	TGTGCCAGCAGGGAAATGGGGTTTAATGAAAAACTGTTTTTT	CASREMGFNEKLFF
TRBV27	NA	TRBJ2-3	TRBD1	TGTGCCAGCACCGGACAGGGTCCTAGGGATACGCAGTATTTT	CASTGQGPRDTQYF
TRBV6-2/TRBV6-3	NA	TRBJ1-1	NA	TGTGCCAGCAGTTCCCCCTCAATGCCCACGAGGGGTGAAGCTTTCTTT	CASSSPSMPTRGEAFF
TRBV18	few	TRBJ2-7	NA	TGTGCCAGCTCCCAGGACTCCTACGAGCAGTACTTC	CASSQDSYEQYF
TRBV28	NA	TRBJ1-3	NA	TGTGCCAGCAGTTTAGGCCCCGGAAACACCATATATTTT	CASSLGPGNTIYF
TRBV27	NA	TRBJ2-7	NA	TGTGCCAGCAGTTCTCCAGGGCTGAGTCAGTACTTC	CASSSPGLSQYF
TRBV10-1	NA	TRBJ2-1	NA	TGCGCCAGCAGTGACCCCGGGACACCCTCCAATGAGCAGTTCTTC	CASSDPGTPSNEQFF
TRBV6-6	NA	TRBJ2-5	TRBD2	TGTGCCAGCAGCCCCACGGCGGGGGGCGAAGAGACCCAGTACTTC	CASSPTAGGEETQYF
TRBV2	NA	TRBJ2-5	TRBD1	TGTGCCAGCAGTCTCTCTCGGACAGGGCGCCAAGAGACCCAGTACTTC	CASSLSRTGRQETQYF
TRBV4-2	NA	TRBJ1-1	NA	TGTGCCAGCAGCCAAGAGGCAGGAAGGTGGGCGAACACTGAAGCTTTCTTT	CASSQEAGRWANTEAFF
TRBV28	once	TRBJ1-5	NA	TGTGCCAGCAATAGCAATCAGCCCCAGCATTTT	CASNSNQPQHF
TRBV15	NA	TRBJ2-7	TRBD1	TGTGCCACCAGCAGCGGACAGGGTAACGAGCAGTACTTC	CATSSGQGNEQYF
TRBV29-1	NA	TRBJ2-7	TRBD2	TGCAGCGTTGTAGGGACTAGCGGGAGTAAAAGCTCCTACGAGCAGTACTTC	CSVVGTSGSKSSYEQYF
TRBV27	once	TRBJ2-3	TRBD1	TGTGCCAGCAGTTTAAGGACAGGGGGCGCGGATACGCAGTATTTT	CASSLRTGGADTQYF
TRBV6-2/TRBV6-3	NA	TRBJ1-2	TRBD1	TGTGCCAGCAGTCATGGGACAGGCCGCGACTACACCTTC	CASSHGTGRDYTF
TRBV24-1	once	TRBJ1-2	NA	TGTGCCACCAGTGACCCCGCATTGGACTATGGCTACACCTTC	CATSDPALDYGYTF
TRBV4-3	NA	TRBJ1-3	TRBD1	TGCGCCAGCAGCCAAGTTTCATCGGGGACAGGGGGAAACACCATATATTTT	CASSQVSSGTGGNTIYF
TRBV29-1	NA	TRBJ2-1	NA	TGCAGCGTTGAAAGGAACCTTGCCGAGCCTCCCAATGAGCAGTTCTTC	CSVERNLAEPPNEQFF
TRBV28	NA	TRBJ2-5	TRBD2	TGTGCCAGCAGTTCCCTCCTGGCGGGAGGCCTAGCGGGAGACCGAGAGACCCAGTACTTC	CASSSLLAGGLAGDRETQYF
TRBV4-1	many	TRBJ1-6	TRBD1	TGCGCCAGCAGCCAAGCCCCAGGACAGGGTATCTCACCCCTCCACTTT	CASSQAPGQGISPLHF
TRBV6-4	few	TRBJ1-6	TRBD1	TGTGCCAGCAGTCTCCGGACAGGGCATGATTCACCCCTCCACTTT	CASSLRTGHDSPLHF
TRBV11-2	NA	TRBJ1-6	NA	TGTGCCAGCAGCTCGCGGGATTCACCCCTCCACTTT	CASSSRDSPLHF
TRBV7-9	NA	TRBJ1-2	TRBD1	TGTGCCAGCAGCGGAACTACTCGCGGGACAGGCTATGGCTACACCTTC	CASSGTTRGTGYGYTF
TRBV18	NA	TRBJ2-2	NA	TGTGCCAGCTCACCGCAGGGGTTCGCGAACACCGGGGAGCTGTTTTTT	CASSPQGFANTGELFF
TRBV4-2	NA	TRBJ2-2	NA	TGTGCCAGCAGCCAAGATTTAGGGTTTTGGGAGCTGTTTTTT	CASSQDLGFWELFF
TRBV7-3	few	TRBJ1-2	TRBD1	TGTGCCAGCAGCGAACAGGGGGGACGTGGCTACACCTTC	CASSEQGGRGYTF
TRBV5-1	NA	TRBJ2-1	TRBD2	TGCGCCAGCAGCTCAAAGGACGCTAGCGGGGGAGCCTCCTACAATGAGCAGTTCTTC	CASSSKDASGGASYNEQFF
TRBV6-2/TRBV6-3	NA	TRBJ2-2	NA	TGTGCCAGCAGTTTGACAGGATCCACCGGGGAGCTGTTTTTT	CASSLTGSTGELFF
TRBV7-9	once	TRBJ1-4	TRBD1	TGTGCCAGCAGGTCGGACAGGGGAGATGAAAAACTGTTTTTT	CASRSDRGDEKLFF
TRBV4-2	once	TRBJ2-5	TRBD2	TGTGCCAGCAGCTTTCGGACTAGCGGGGGGGAAGAAGAGACCCAGTACTTC	CASSFRTSGGEEETQYF
TRBV6-6	few	TRBJ1-5	TRBD1	TGTGCCAGCACCAAGGGGGACAGGAGCAATCAGCCCCAGCATTTT	CASTKGDRSNQPQHF
TRBV6-5	NA	TRBJ2-1	TRBD1	TGTGCCAGCAGCGTGACAGGGGCCAATGAGCAGTTCTTC	CASSVTGANEQFF